A single sample is the source of the 32 T cell receptor beta chains below, sequenced in a study of blood T cell repertoires in COVID-19. Profiled with immunoSEQ multiplex PCR; TCRdb holds only in-frame clones, not every one. The data show around 200,000 clones, around 78% seen once. Sequenced sample: peripheral blood. The receptors here all came from an elderly woman with active or convalescent COVID-19.

The chain combines TRBV13 with TRBJ2-3; D perhaps matches TRBD1 (5 bases). The CDR3 has 15 amino acids. V was trimmed by 5 bases and J by 1 base, leaving 13 bases between them. In germline, CDR1 is PRHDT, CDR2 FYEKMQ (reference sequence). CDR3 in amino acids: CASSTRQFGTDTQYF. The CDR3 bases are TGTGCCAGCAGCACCCGACAGTTCGGCACAGATACGCAGTATTTT.

V usage is TRBV5-4 and J usage is TRBJ2-1, with D possibly being TRBD2 (5 bases). V dropped 3 bases and J dropped 5 bases, with 18 bases sitting between them. The CDR3 contains 16 residues. Germline V lookup: CDR1 SGHNT, CDR2 YYREEE (reference sequence). CDR3: CASSSRGSGYNNEQFF. The CDR3, as DNA: TGTGCCAGCAGCTCCCGGGGAAGCGGATATAACAATGAGCAGTTCTTC.

The gene calls are TRBV27 and TRBJ2-2; no firm D call. Per the germline V gene, CDR1 is MNHEY and CDR2 is SMNVEV (reference sequence). The CDR3 is 13 amino acids. Deletions cut 4 bases from V and 0 bases from J, with 3 bases between. As DNA, the CDR3 is TGTGCCAGCAGTTCAGCGAACACCGGGGAGCTGTTTTTT. Its translation is CASSSANTGELFF.

The DNA for the CDR3 is TGTGCCATCGGGCCAATGGGCAATGAGCAGTTCTTC. This sequence encodes CAIGPMGNEQFF. The genes are TRBV10-3 and TRBJ2-1; D remains unclear. Per the germline V gene, CDR1 is ENHRY and CDR2 is SYGVKD. This CDR3 comprises 12 residues. V lost 8 bases and J 6 bases, leaving 11 bases between the germline ends.

The V gene is TRBV18, the J gene TRBJ1-3, with 9 positions matching TRBD1. This CDR3 is 15 amino acids long. Trimming cost V 2 bases and J 6 bases; bases outside gene matches: 5. Per the germline V gene, CDR1 is KGHSH and CDR2 is LQKENI. The CDR3 region is CASSPLGQGENTIYF. The CDR3 DNA follows: TGTGCCAGCTCACCATTGGGACAGGGCGAAAACACCATATATTTT.

This clone came up a few times. The genes are TRBV27 and TRBJ1-2; the D gene is possibly TRBD1 (5 bases). The germline V and J ends were trimmed by 5 bases and 1 base, with 11 bases remaining between them. Germline loops: CDR1 MNHEY, CDR2 SMNVEV (reference sequence). The CDR3 consists of 14 residues. CDR3 sequence (DNA): TGTGCCAGCAGTCTGGCGACAGATAACTATGGCTACACCTTC. This codes for CASSLATDNYGYTF.

This sequence joins TRBV19 and TRBJ1-5; D is ambiguous. Per germline, CDR1 LNHDA and CDR2 SQIVND (reference sequence). CDR3 length: 13 amino acids. V lost 6 bases and J 3 bases, leaving 9 bases between the germline ends. The CDR3 is CASSHIHNQPQHF. CDR3 DNA sequence: TGTGCCAGTAGCCACATACACAATCAGCCCCAGCATTTT. Combining the CDR3 with reference TRBV19 and TRBJ1-5 gives the whole variable domain DGGITQSPKYLFRKEGQNVTLSCEQNLNHDAMYWYRQDPGQGLRLIYYSQIVNDFQKGDIAEGYSVSREKKESFPLTVTSAQKNPTAFYLCASSHIHNQPQHFGDGTRLSIL.

The chain carries TRBV5-4 and TRBJ2-6, with a possible D match to TRBD1 (6 bases). Germline V gene sequence: CDR1 SGHNT, CDR2 YYREEE (reference sequence). The CDR3 sequence is 17 residues long. V dropped 5 bases and J dropped 0 bases, with 15 bases sitting between them. CDR3 in amino acids: CASRIYGTLSGANVLTF. CDR3 sequence (DNA): TGTGCCAGCAGGATCTATGGGACACTCTCTGGGGCCAACGTCCTGACTTTC.

CDR3 sequence reads: CASSLSTGNYGYTF. The CDR3 bases are TGTGCCAGCAGCTTGTCTACAGGAAACTATGGCTACACCTTC. This chain links TRBV7-9 with TRBJ1-2; D possibly corresponds to TRBD1 (5 bases). V was cut by 3 bases and J by 2 bases, with 10 bases left in between. Germline-derived CDR1 and CDR2 are SEHNR and FQNEAQ (reference sequence). The CDR3 is 14 residues long.

The chain is built from TRBV29-1 and TRBJ2-1, with TRBD2 as a possible D gene (5 bases). The CDR3 contains 15 residues. Germline V lookup: CDR1 SQVTM, CDR2 ANQGSEA. V lost 3 bases and J 8 bases, leaving 20 bases between the germline ends. As DNA, the CDR3 is TGCAGCGTTGACAGAGGGCCAGGTGGGCGCCATGAGCAGTTCTTC. Encoded protein: CSVDRGPGGRHEQFF.

The count of this clone is one. This sequence joins TRBV29-1 and TRBJ1-5, with 7 nucleotides matching TRBD1. V dropped 4 bases and J dropped 1; count of bases not matched to a gene: 7. Germline lookup yields CDR1 SQVTM and CDR2 ANQGSEA. The CDR3 contains 15 residues. The CDR3 spells CSVGDLTGSNQPQHF. CDR3 coding DNA: TGCAGCGTTGGAGATTTGACAGGGAGCAATCAGCCCCAGCATTTT.

As regards this clone: A read error is possible here, since a much larger clone lies one base away. The identical CDR3 is also encoded by other nucleotide sequences in the sample. The V call is TRBV5-4, the J call TRBJ2-7; tentatively, D is TRBD1 (5 bases). The V gene lost 5 bases and the J gene lost 0 bases, with 15 bases spanning the gap. This CDR3 is built from 15 residues. Germline loops: CDR1 SGHNT, CDR2 YYREEE (reference sequence). The CDR3 spells CASSPDSTTSYEQYF. CDR3 coding DNA: TGTGCCAGCAGTCCAGACAGTACTACCTCCTACGAGCAGTACTTC.

J is TRBJ1-5 and V is TRBV3-1 (or the pseudogene TRBV3-2); 8 bases line up with TRBD1. V lost 5 bases, J lost 4 bases, and 7 bases stayed unmatched. This CDR3 is 15 amino acids long. Germline lookup yields CDR1 LGHDT and CDR2 YNNKEL (reference sequence). CDR3 bases: TGTGCCAGCAGCTCGACAGGGGTTGGGAATCAGCCCCAGCATTTT. This sequence encodes CASSSTGVGNQPQHF.

CDR3 nucleotide sequence: TGTGCCAGCAGCTTAGTAGGGCAGGGTTACTACGAGCAGTACTTC. Its translation: CASSLVGQGYYEQYF. The chain employs TRBV7-2 and TRBJ2-7; weak D call: TRBD1 (5 bases). This CDR3 spans 15 amino acids. Between the trimmed V and J ends, which lost 1 base and 3 bases, there was a span of 13 bases. Germline V gene lookup returns CDR1 SGHTA and CDR2 FQGNSA.

This clone has only a few counts. The V call is TRBV30, the J call TRBJ2-3; 10 nucleotides agree with TRBD2. Looked up from germline, CDR1 is GTSNPN and CDR2 is SVGIG (reference sequence). The CDR3 consists of 13 residues. The trim removed 7 bases at V and 5 bases at J, leaving 6 bases unmatched. The CDR3 loop reads CASSGGAIDTQYF. The CDR3 bases are TGTGCCTCGAGCGGGGGGGCAATAGATACGCAGTATTTT. Looking up the rest from reference TRBV30 and TRBJ2-3 gives the full variable domain: SQTIHQWPATLVQPVGSPLSLECTVEGTSNPNLYWYRQAAGRGLQLLFYSVGIGQISSEVPQNLSASRPQDRQFILSSKKLLLSDSGFYLCASSGGAIDTQYFGPGTRLTVL.

Concerning this clone itself: At one end the junction does not follow the germline gene, possibly because of a read error. The chain uses TRBV28 and TRBJ2-7; weak D call: TRBD2 (7 bases). The CDR3 has 11 amino acids. CDR1 and CDR2 from the germline V gene are MDHEN and SYDVKM. CDR3 region: CASTNLGGLMF. In nucleotides, the CDR3 is TGTGCCAGCACCAATCTGGGGGGGCTTATGTTC.

The chain couples TRBV10-3 to TRBJ2-1; 9 nucleotides agree with TRBD1. In germline, CDR1 is ENHRY, CDR2 SYGVKD. The CDR3 consists of 16 residues. The V gene end was trimmed by 3 bases and the J gene end by 9 bases; junction bases not matched to a gene: 12. For the CDR3, the DNA is TGTGCCATCAGTGAAGCGGGGACAGGGATGTACGGTGAGCAGTTCTTC. Protein product: CAISEAGTGMYGEQFF.

This clone was counted a few times. The rearrangement links TRBV28 to TRBJ1-5; D is uncertain. The ends were cut back, 6 bases at V and 7 bases at J, with 10 bases in the middle. CDR1 is MDHEN, CDR2 SYDVKM, per germline. The CDR3 is 12 amino acids. CDR3 in amino acids: CASSPVNQPQHF. In nucleotides, the CDR3 is TGTGCCAGCAGCCCGGTTAACCAGCCCCAGCATTTT.

The genes are TRBV7-9 and TRBJ2-7; TRBD1 aligns across 7 bases. Per germline, CDR1 SEHNR and CDR2 FQNEAQ (reference sequence). V shed 1 base, J shed 0 bases, and the junction held 3 bases outside the gene matches. The CDR3 has 15 amino acids. The CDR3 spells CASSLVQGISYEQYF. In DNA, the CDR3 is TGTGCCAGCAGCTTAGTACAGGGGATCTCCTACGAGCAGTACTTC.

This clone was counted ten times or more. The J gene is TRBJ1-6, the V gene TRBV7-9, with D hard to call. The V and J ends lost 5 bases and 7 bases respectively, with 6 bases between them. CDR3 length: 12 amino acids. CDR1 and CDR2 from the germline V gene are SEHNR and FQNEAQ (reference sequence). The CDR3 region has the DNA TGTGCCAGCAGCCCCCGGAATTCACCCCTCCACTTT. It translates to CASSPRNSPLHF.

The genes are TRBV5-1 and TRBJ2-3; 12 bases agree with TRBD2. Germline loops: CDR1 SGHRS, CDR2 YFSETQ. V shed 1 base and J 2 bases; nucleotides not matched to a gene: 2. The CDR3 runs to 16 residues. The CDR3 region is CASSLTSGGFTDTQYF. CDR3 DNA: TGCGCCAGCAGCTTGACTAGCGGGGGGTTCACAGATACGCAGTATTTT.

The genes are TRBV21-1 and TRBJ1-6. TRBV21-1 is a pseudogene segment. There are 14 residues in the CDR3. CDR3 bases: TGTGCCAGCAGCAAATTAGAGGAGATTTCACCCCTCCACTTT. Residues: CASSKLEEISPLHF.

The genes are TRBV27 and TRBJ1-2; D perhaps matches TRBD1 (5 bases). There are 16 residues in the CDR3. The V gene's germline CDR1 is MNHEY and CDR2 SMNVEV (reference sequence). Trimming shortened V by 6 bases and J by 4 bases, and 21 bases separated the two germline ends. The CDR3 DNA sequence: TGTGCCAGCAGCCCTGCTGGCGGGGCAGGAATCTATGGCTACACCTTC. Its protein is CASSPAGGAGIYGYTF.

The genes are TRBV11-2 and TRBJ2-7; 12 bases agree with TRBD1. This CDR3 comprises 16 residues. In germline, CDR1 is SGHAT, CDR2 FQNNGV. V trimming: 5 bases; J trimming: 5 bases; junction bases outside the gene matches: 10. CDR3 sequence (DNA): TGTGCCAGCAGCATTTCCGGGACAGGGGGCTTTCACGAGCAGTACTTC. The encoded protein is CASSISGTGGFHEQYF. Based on the CDR3 plus reference TRBV11-2 and TRBJ2-7, the full variable domain is EAGVAQSPRYKIIEKRQSVAFWCNPISGHATLYWYQQILGQGPKLLIQFQNNGVVDDSQLPKDRFSAERLKGVDSTLKIQPAKLEDSAVYLCASSISGTGGFHEQYFGPGTRLTVT.

This clone was seen a few times. The V gene is TRBV28, the J gene TRBJ1-5; 9 nucleotides line up with TRBD1. Germline V gives CDR1 MDHEN, CDR2 SYDVKM. The V segment lost 4 bases and the J segment 0 bases; nucleotides outside the gene matches: 7. CDR3 length equals 17 residues. The CDR3: CASSSTRDRDSNQPQHF. The CDR3 nucleotides read TGTGCCAGCAGTTCAACCCGGGACAGGGATAGCAATCAGCCCCAGCATTTT.

The chain recombines TRBV9 with TRBJ2-1; the D gene is possibly TRBD2 (6 bases). Trimming took off 3 bases at V and 7 bases at J, with 17 bases between the two ends. The CDR3 has 15 amino acids. Germline V gene sequence: CDR1 SGDLS, CDR2 YYNGEE. The CDR3 sequence: CASSGGLHPLNEQFF. CDR3 in DNA: TGTGCCAGCAGCGGTGGACTACACCCCCTGAATGAGCAGTTCTTC.

This clone appeared a single time. The gene calls are TRBV3-1 (or the pseudogene TRBV3-2) and TRBJ1-2; no reliable D call. CDR3 length equals 13 residues. Trimming cost V 6 bases and J 8 bases, with 16 bases left between them. CDR1 is LGHDT and CDR2 is YNNKEL in the germline V gene (reference sequence). Written as DNA, the CDR3 is TGTGCCAGCAGGCCCGGCGGGGTAGACGGCTACACCTTC. It codes for CASRPGGVDGYTF.

The chain is built from TRBV6-6 and TRBJ1-6, with unresolved D. The CDR3 has 16 amino acids. The germline CDR1 and CDR2 sequences are MNHNY and SVGAGI (reference sequence). The V end was cut by 6 bases, the J end by 5 bases, with 17 bases between. CDR3 nucleotide sequence: TGTGCCAGCAGCCGGGAAACCCCTATCAATAATTCACCCCTCCACTTT. It translates to CASSRETPINNSPLHF.

This chain uses TRBV11-2 with TRBJ2-4, with 7 bases fitting TRBD2. The germline CDR1 and CDR2 sequences are SGHAT and FQNNGV. CDR3 length: 20 amino acids. The V segment lost 0 bases and the J segment 0 bases; nucleotides outside the gene matches: 14. CDR3 coding DNA: TGTGCCAGCAGCTTAGAGGGGGGGGGTTATTACCTTCTAGCCAAAAACATTCAGTACTTC. Its protein is CASSLEGGGYYLLAKNIQYF.

The DNA for the CDR3 is TGTGCCAGCAGCCCCCGACGGGGTGGGAGCACAGATACGCAGTATTTT. This translates into CASSPRRGGSTDTQYF. The genes are TRBV7-2 and TRBJ2-3; perhaps TRBD2 as D (5 bases). V gave up 5 bases and J gave up 0 bases, with 15 bases separating them. The CDR3 runs 16 residues. Germline V gene data show CDR1 as SGHTA and CDR2 as FQGNSA.

V and J are TRBV4-3 and TRBJ1-1; weak D call: TRBD1 (5 bases). V was clipped by 2 bases and J by 5 bases, with 18 bases between them. Germline lookup yields CDR1 LGHNA and CDR2 YSLEER. The CDR3 has 16 residues. CDR3 sequence reads: CASSQRGGAGGTEAFF. The CDR3 coding sequence is TGCGCCAGCAGCCAAAGGGGAGGGGCTGGAGGTACTGAAGCTTTCTTT.

V and J are TRBV28 and TRBJ1-5; the D gene is possibly TRBD1 (5 bases). V was cut by 4 bases and J by 7 bases, with 11 bases left in between. The CDR3 is 13 residues long. Germline V gene data show CDR1 as MDHEN and CDR2 as SYDVKM. CDR3 coding DNA: TGTGCCAGCAGTTCCGGGGGACTGCAGCCCCAGCATTTT. It encodes CASSSGGLQPQHF.